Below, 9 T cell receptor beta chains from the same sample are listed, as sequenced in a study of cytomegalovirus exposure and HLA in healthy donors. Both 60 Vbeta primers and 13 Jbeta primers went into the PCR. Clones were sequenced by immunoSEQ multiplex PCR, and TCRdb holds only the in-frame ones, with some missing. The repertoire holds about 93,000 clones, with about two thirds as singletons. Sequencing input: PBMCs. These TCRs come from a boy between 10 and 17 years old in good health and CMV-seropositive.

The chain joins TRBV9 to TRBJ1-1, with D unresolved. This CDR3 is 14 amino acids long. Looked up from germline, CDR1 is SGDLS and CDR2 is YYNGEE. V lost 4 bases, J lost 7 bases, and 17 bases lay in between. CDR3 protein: CASSPAGSTNEAFF. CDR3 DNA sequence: TGTGCCAGCAGCCCTGCGGGTTCGACGAATGAAGCTTTCTTT.

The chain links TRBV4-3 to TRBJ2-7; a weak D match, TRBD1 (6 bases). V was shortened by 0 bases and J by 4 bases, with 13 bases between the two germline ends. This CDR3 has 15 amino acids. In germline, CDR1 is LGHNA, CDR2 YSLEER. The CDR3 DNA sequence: TGCGCCAGCAGCCAAGAACAGGGCATTATTTACGAGCAGTACTTC. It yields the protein CASSQEQGIIYEQYF.

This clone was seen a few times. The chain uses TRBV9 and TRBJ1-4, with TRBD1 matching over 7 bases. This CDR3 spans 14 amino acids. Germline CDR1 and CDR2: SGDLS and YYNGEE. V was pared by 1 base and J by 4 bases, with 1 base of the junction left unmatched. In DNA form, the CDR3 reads TGTGCCAGCAGCGTACGGGACAGTAATGAAAAACTGTTTTTT. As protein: CASSVRDSNEKLFF.

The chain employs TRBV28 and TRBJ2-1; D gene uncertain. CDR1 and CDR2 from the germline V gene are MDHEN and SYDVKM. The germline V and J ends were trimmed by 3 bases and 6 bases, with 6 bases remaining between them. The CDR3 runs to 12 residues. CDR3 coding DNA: TGTGCCAGCAGTTTCTTTTTCAATGAGCAGTTCTTC. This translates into CASSFFFNEQFF.

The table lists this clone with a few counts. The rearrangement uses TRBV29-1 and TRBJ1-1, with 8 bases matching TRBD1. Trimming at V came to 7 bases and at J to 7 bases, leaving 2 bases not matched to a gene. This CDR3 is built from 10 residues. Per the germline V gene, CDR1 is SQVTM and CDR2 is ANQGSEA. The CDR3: CSAGTGEAFF. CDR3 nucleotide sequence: TGCAGCGCGGGGACAGGTGAAGCTTTCTTT.

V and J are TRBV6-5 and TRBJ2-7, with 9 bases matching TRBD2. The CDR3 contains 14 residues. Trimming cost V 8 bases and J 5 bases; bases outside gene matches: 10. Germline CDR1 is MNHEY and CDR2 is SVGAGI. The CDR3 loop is CASHRSGRGDEQYF. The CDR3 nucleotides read TGTGCCAGCCACCGTAGCGGGAGAGGCGACGAGCAGTACTTC.

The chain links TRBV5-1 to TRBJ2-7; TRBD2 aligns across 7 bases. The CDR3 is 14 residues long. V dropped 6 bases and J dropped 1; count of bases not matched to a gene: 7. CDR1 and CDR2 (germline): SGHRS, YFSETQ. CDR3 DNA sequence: TGCGCCAGCACCAAGCGGGACCCATCCTACGAGCAGTACTTC. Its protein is CASTKRDPSYEQYF.

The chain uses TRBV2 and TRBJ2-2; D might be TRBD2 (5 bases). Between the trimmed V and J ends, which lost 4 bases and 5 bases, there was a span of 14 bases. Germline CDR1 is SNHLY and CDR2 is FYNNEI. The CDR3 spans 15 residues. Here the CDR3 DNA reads TGTGCCAGCAGTGGGGTTCCGAGAGGGACCGGGGAGCTGTTTTTT. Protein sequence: CASSGVPRGTGELFF.

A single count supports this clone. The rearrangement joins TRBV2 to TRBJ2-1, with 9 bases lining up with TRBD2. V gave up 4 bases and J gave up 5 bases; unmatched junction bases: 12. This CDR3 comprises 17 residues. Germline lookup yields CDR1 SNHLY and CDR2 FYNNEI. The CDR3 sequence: CASSGREGPSDNNEQFF. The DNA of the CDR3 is TGTGCCAGCAGTGGGCGGGAGGGCCCATCTGACAACAATGAGCAGTTCTTC.